The present T cell receptor (beta chain) was sequenced within a study of blood T cell repertoires in COVID-19. This CDR3 is 13 amino acids long. Per the germline V gene, CDR1 is SGHVS and CDR2 is FQNEAQ. V was shortened by 4 bases and J by 4 bases, with 8 bases between the two germline ends. Sequencing used immunoSEQ multiplex PCR; TCRdb keeps in-frame clones, though not all of them. The sample has roughly 280,000 clones, 84% seen once. The chain links TRBV7-8 to TRBJ1-5; D may be TRBD1 (6 bases). Sequenced material: peripheral blood. The sequence came from a man aged 55 to 70 with acute or convalescent COVID-19. The CDR3 DNA sequence: TGTGCCAGCAGCTGGGACATTAATCAGCCCCAGCATTTT. Protein sequence: CASSWDINQPQHF.